This entry features one TCR beta chain sequence. This sample is part of a study of blood T cell repertoires in COVID-19. CDR3 size: 16 residues. CDR1 and CDR2 (germline): SGHRS, YFSETQ. Between the trimmed V and J ends, which lost 0 bases and 4 bases, there was a span of 14 bases. TCRdb keeps only in-frame clones here, not all; method: immunoSEQ multiplex PCR. The data show 150,000 to 250,000 clones, 75% to 85% seen once. The sequence came from a woman between 35 and 50 years old with COVID-19, enrolled during active disease. Sequencing input: peripheral blood. J is TRBJ2-1 and V is TRBV5-1; perhaps TRBD1 as D (6 bases). The CDR3 loop is CASSLAQGQFYNEQFF. The CDR3 DNA is TGCGCCAGCAGCTTGGCCCAGGGGCAATTTTACAATGAGCAGTTCTTC.